This T cell receptor beta chain was documented in a study of blood T cell repertoires in COVID-19. About the study: Sites across the United States, Italy and Spain contributed samples from acute and convalescent COVID-19. In each case, the material was cDNA or gDNA derived from T cells, B-cell-depleted T cells, or PBMCs.

In the original workflow: Reference gene primer amplification gave nucleated cell count estimates. The assay was immunoSEQ multiplex PCR, and TCRdb's table has in-frame clones only and misses some. V, J and clone size reflect that table, while D and trimming were determined from the DNA. The table has more than 350,000 clones, more than 70% seen once. Patients of the Seattle cohort, enrolled during active infection, were followed longitudinally. Looked up from germline, CDR1 is MDHEN and CDR2 is SYDVKM. Trimming pared 2 bases from V and 7 bases from J, leaving 11 bases between. The CDR3 is made up of 14 amino acids.

The chain couples TRBV28 to TRBJ1-4; tentative D call: TRBD1 (5 bases). This receptor was identified in a woman under 40 with COVID-19, enrolled during active disease. Material: peripheral blood. The CDR3 DNA follows: TGTGCCAGCAGTTTAACAGGAGAGATTGAAAAACTGTTTTTT. Amino acids: CASSLTGEIEKLFF.